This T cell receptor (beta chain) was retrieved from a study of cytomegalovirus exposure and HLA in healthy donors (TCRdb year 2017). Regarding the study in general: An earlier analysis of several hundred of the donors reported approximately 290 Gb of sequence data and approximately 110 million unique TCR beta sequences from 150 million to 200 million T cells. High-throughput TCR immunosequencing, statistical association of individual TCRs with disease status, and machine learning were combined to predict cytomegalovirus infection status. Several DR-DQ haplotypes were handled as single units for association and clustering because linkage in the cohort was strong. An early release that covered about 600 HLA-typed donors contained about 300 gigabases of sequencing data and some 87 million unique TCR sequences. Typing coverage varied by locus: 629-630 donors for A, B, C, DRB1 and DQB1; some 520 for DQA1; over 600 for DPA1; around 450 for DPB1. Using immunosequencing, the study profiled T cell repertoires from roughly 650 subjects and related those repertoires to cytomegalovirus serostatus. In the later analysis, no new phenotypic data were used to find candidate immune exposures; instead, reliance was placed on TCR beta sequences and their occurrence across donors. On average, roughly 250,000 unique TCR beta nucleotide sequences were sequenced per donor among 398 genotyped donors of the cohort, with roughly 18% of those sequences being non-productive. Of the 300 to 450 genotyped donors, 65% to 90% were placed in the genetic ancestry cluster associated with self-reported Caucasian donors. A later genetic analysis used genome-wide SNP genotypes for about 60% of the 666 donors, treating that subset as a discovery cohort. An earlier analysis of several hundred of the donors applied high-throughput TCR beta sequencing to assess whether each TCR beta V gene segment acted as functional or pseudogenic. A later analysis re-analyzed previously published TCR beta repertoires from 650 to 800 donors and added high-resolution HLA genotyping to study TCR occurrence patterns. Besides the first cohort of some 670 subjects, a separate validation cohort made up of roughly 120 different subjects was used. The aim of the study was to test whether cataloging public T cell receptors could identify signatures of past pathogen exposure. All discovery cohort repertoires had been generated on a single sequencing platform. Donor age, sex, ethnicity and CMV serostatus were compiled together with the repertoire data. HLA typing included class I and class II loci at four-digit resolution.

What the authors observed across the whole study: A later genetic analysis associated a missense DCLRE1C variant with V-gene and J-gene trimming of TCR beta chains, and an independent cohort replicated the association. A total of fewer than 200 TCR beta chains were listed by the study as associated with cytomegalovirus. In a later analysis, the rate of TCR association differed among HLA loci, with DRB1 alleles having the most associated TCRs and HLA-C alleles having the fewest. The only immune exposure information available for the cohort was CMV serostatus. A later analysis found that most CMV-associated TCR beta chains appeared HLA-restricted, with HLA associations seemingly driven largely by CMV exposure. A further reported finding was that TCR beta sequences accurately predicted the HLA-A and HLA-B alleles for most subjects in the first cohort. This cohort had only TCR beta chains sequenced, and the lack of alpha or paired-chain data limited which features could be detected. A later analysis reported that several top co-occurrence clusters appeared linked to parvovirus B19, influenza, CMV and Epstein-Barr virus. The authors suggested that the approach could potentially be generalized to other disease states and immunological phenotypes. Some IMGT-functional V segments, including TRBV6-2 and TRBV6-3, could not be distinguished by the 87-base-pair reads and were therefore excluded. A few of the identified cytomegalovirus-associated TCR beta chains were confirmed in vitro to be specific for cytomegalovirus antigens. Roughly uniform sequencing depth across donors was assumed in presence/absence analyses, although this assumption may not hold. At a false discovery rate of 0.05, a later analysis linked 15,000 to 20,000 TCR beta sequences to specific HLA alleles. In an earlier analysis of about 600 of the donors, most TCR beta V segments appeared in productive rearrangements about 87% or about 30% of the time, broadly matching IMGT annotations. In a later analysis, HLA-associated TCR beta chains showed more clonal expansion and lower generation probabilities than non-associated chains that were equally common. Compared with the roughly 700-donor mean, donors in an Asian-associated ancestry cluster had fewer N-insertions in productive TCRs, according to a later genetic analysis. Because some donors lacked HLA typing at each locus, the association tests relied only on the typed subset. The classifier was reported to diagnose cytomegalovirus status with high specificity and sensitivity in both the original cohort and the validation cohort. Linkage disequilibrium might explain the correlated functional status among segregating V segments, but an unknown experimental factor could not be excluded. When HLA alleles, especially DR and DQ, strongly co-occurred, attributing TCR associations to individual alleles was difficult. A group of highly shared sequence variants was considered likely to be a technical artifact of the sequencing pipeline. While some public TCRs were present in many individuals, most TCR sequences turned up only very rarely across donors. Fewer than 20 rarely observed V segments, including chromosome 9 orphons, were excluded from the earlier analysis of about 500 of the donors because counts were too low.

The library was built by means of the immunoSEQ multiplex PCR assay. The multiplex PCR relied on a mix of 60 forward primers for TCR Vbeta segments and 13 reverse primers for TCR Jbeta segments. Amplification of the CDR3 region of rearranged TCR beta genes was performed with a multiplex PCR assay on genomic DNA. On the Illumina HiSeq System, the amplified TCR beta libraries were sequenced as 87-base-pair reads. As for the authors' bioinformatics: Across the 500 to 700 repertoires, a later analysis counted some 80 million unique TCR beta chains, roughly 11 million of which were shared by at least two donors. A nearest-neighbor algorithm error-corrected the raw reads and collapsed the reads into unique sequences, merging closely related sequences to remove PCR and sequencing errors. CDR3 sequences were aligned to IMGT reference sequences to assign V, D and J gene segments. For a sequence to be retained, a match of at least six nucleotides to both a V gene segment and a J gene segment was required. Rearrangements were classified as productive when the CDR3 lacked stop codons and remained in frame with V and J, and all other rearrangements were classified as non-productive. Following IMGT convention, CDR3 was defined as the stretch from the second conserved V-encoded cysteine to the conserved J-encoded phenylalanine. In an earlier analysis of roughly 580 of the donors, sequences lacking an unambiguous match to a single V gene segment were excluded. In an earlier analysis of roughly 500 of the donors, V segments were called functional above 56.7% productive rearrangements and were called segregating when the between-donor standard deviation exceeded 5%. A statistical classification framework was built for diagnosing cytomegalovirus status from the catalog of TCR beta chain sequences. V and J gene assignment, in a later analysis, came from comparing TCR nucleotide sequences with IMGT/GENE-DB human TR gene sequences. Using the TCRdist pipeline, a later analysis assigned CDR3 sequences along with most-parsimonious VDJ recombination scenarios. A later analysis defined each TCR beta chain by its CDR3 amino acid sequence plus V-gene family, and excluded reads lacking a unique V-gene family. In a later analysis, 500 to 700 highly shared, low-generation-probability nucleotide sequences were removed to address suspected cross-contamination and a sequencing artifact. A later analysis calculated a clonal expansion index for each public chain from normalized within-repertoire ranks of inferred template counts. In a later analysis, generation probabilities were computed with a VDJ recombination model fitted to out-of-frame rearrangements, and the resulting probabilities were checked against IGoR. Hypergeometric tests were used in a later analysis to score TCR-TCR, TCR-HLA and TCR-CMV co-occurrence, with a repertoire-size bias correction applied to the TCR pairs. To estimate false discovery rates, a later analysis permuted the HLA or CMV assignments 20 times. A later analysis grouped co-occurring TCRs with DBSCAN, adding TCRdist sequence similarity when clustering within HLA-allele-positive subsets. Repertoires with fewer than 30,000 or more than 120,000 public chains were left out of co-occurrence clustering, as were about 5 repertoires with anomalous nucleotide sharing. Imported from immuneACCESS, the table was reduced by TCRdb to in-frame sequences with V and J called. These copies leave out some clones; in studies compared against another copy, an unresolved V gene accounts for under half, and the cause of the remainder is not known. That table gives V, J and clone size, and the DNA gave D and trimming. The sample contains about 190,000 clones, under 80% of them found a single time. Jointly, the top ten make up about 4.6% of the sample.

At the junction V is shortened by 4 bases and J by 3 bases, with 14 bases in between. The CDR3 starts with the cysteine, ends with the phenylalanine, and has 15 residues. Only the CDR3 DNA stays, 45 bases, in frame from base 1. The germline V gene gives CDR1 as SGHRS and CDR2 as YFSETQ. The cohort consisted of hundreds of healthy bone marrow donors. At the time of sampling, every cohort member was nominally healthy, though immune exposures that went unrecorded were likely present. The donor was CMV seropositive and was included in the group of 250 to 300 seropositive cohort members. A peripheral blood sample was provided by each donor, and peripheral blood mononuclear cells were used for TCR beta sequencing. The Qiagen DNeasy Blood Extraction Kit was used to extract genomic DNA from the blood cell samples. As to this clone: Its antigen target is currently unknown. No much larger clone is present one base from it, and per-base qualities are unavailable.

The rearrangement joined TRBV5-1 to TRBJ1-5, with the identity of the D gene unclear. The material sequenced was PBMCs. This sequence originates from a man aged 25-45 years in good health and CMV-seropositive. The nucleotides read TGCGCCAGCAGCCCCTTCGACGGGATCAATCAGCCCCAGCATTTT. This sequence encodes CASSPFDGINQPQHF.